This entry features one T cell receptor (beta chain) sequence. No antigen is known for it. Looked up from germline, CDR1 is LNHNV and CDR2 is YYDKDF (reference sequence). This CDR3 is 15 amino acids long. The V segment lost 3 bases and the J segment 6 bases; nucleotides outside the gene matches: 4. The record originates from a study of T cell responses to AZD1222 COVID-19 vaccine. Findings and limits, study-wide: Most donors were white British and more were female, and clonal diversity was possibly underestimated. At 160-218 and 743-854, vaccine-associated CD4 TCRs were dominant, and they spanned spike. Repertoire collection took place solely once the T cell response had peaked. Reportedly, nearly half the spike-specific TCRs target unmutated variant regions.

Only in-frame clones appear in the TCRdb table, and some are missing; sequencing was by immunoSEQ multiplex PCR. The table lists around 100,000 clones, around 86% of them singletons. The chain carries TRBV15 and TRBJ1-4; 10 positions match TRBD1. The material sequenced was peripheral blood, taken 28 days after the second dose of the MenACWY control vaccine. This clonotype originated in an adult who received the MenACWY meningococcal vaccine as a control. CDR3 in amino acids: CATSSTGTGDEKLFF. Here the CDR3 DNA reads TGTGCCACCAGCAGCACCGGGACAGGGGATGAAAAACTGTTTTTT.